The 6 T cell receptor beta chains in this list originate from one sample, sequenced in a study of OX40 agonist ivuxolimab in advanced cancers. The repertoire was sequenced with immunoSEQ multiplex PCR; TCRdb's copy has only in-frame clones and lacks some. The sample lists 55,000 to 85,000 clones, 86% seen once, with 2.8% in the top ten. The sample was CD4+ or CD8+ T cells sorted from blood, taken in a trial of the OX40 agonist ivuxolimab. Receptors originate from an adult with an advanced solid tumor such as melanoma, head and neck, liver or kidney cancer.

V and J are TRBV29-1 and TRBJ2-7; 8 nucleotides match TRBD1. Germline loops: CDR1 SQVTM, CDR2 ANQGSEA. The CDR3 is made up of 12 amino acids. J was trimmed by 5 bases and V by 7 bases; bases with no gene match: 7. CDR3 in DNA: TGCAGCGCCATCCAGACAGGGGACGAGCAGTACTTC. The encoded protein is CSAIQTGDEQYF.

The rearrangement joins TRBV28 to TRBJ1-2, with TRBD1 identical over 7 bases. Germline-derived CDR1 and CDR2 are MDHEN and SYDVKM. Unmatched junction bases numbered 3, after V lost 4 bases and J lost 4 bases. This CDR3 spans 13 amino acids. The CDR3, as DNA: TGTGCCAGCAGTTCGGGACAGCTCTATGGCTACACCTTC. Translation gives CASSSGQLYGYTF.

CDR3 DNA sequence: TGTGCCAGCAGTTCTGCAGGGTGGAATCAGCCCCAGCATTTT. This gives the protein CASSSAGWNQPQHF. The chain has TRBV6-1 and TRBJ1-5, with D possibly TRBD1 on 5 matching bases. The CDR3 spans 14 residues. Looked up from germline, CDR1 is MNHNS and CDR2 is SASEGT. The V end lost 5 bases, the J end lost 4 bases, and 12 bases lay between the germline ends.

DNA of the CDR3: TGTGCCAGCAGCTCCCAATTAACAGGGGGCCATGGCTACACCTTC. This gives the protein CASSSQLTGGHGYTF. The chain employs TRBV7-9 and TRBJ1-2; 9 bases line up with TRBD1. CDR1 and CDR2 (germline): SEHNR, FQNEAQ (reference sequence). V shed 4 bases, J shed 6 bases, and the junction held 9 bases outside the gene matches. The CDR3 has 15 amino acids.

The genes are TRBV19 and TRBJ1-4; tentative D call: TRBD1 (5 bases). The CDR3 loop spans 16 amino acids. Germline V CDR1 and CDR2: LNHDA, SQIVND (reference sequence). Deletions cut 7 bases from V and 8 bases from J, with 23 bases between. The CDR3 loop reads CASTGRILFAGEKLFF. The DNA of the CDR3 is TGTGCCAGTACAGGGCGGATCCTCTTCGCGGGCGAAAAACTGTTTTTT. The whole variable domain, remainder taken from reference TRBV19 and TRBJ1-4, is DGGITQSPKYLFRKEGQNVTLSCEQNLNHDAMYWYRQDPGQGLRLIYYSQIVNDFQKGDIAEGYSVSREKKESFPLTVTSAQKNPTAFYLCASTGRILFAGEKLFFGSGTQLSVL.

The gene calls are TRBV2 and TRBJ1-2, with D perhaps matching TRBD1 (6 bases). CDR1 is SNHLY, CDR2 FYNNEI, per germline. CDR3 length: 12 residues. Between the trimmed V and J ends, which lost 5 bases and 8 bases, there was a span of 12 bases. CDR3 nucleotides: TGTGCCAGCAGTATTCAGACAGGCGGCTACACCTTC. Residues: CASSIQTGGYTF. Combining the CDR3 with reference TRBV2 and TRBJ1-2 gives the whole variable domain EPEVTQTPSHQVTQMGQEVILRCVPISNHLYFYWYRQILGQKVEFLVSFYNNEISEKSEIFDDQFSVERPDGSNFTLKIRSTKLEDSAMYFCASSIQTGGYTFGSGTRLTVV.